Following are 5 T cell receptor beta chains from one sample sequenced in a study of blood T cell repertoires in COVID-19. The assay was immunoSEQ multiplex PCR, and TCRdb's table has in-frame clones only and misses some. Among around 230,000 clones, roughly four fifths were seen once, and the ten largest hold around 8.8%. The sample was PBMCs or T cells enriched from blood (not recorded which). All receptors derive from a man aged 35-49 years who had recovered from COVID-19.

The V gene is TRBV7-9, the J gene TRBJ2-7; weak D call: TRBD2 (6 bases). The CDR3 covers 15 residues. Trimming stripped 7 bases from V and 6 bases from J, with 22 bases between. Germline V gene sequence: CDR1 SEHNR, CDR2 FQNEAQ (reference sequence). The CDR3 DNA reads as TGTGCCAGCACCCTGGGGGGTTGGGATGCCCGCGAGCAGTACTTC. Its protein is CASTLGGWDAREQYF.

The V and J genes are TRBV11-2 and TRBJ1-2; TRBD1 matches at 10 bases. Germline lookup yields CDR1 SGHAT and CDR2 FQNNGV. This CDR3 contains 14 residues. Germline trimming cut 4 bases from V and 3 bases from J; bases unmatched to any gene: 2. The CDR3: CASSSGQGDYGYTF. The CDR3 DNA is TGTGCCAGCAGCTCTGGACAGGGGGACTATGGCTACACCTTC.

The chain's CDR3 is CASSFNGGELFF. Here the CDR3 DNA reads TGTGCCAGCAGTTTCAACGGGGGGGAGCTGTTTTTT. The J gene is TRBJ2-2, the V gene TRBV12-3 or TRBV12-4, with D unresolved. CDR3 length: 12 residues. Between the trimmed V and J ends, which lost 3 bases and 8 bases, there was a span of 7 bases.

This clone was recorded only once. V gene TRBV29-1 combines with J gene TRBJ2-7; weak D call: TRBD1 (5 bases). Germline V gene data show CDR1 as SQVTM and CDR2 as ANQGSEA. This CDR3 spans 15 amino acids. V was shortened by 2 bases and J by 2 bases, with 16 bases between the two germline ends. CDR3 sequence: CSVEIGQGPTYEQYF. The CDR3 nucleotides read TGCAGCGTTGAAATAGGGCAGGGCCCGACCTACGAGCAGTACTTC.

There are a few counts of this clone. The chain combines TRBV9 with TRBJ2-2, with 9 bases identical to TRBD2. The germline V gene encodes CDR1 SGDLS and CDR2 YYNGEE. The CDR3 length is 16 residues. V was clipped by 2 bases and J by 4 bases; unmatched bases: 6. This CDR3 reads CASSVLAGAGTGELFF. For the CDR3, the DNA is TGTGCCAGCAGCGTCTTAGCGGGAGCTGGCACCGGGGAGCTGTTTTTT. The full variable domain, in which reference TRBV9 and TRBJ2-2 provide the parts outside the CDR3, is DSGVTQTPKHLITATGQRVTLRCSPRSGDLSVYWYQQSLDQGLQFLIQYYNGEERAKGNILERFSAQQFPDLHSELNLSSLELGDSALYFCASSVLAGAGTGELFFGEGSRLTVL.